What follows describes a single T cell receptor beta chain. Its antigen specificity is not known. Per-base qualities were not stored, and no clone one base away is much larger. RNA was extracted using the RNeasy kit, and roughly 0.45 to 1 ug of the RNA was reverse transcribed with random hexamers. The immunoSEQ multiplex PCR assay, covering 54 Vbeta and 13 Jbeta segments, was used to amplify TCR beta CDR3 regions. PCR amplification bias was corrected using a synthetic template baseline for primer optimization and computational correction. Per the original workflow: Reads were assigned to V, D and J genes according to IMGT and analyzed in immunoSEQ Analyzer, with only productive sequences retained. To calculate clonality, Shannon entropy was normalized by log2 of the number of productive unique sequences and then subtracted from one. Public and private clones were assessed among the 100 most prevalent clones of each patient and control. A clone was defined as Susac-specific if it was absent from the healthy and MS cohorts, from over a thousand published viral clones and from other ImmuneACCESS disease sequences. TCRdb's own reprocessing of the public reads used fastp at Q25 and MiXCR and kept productive beta chains. Every CDR3 protein is listed once, alongside the most common genes and DNA of its rows. TCRdb, not the original authors, processed these V and J calls. This sample has roughly 330,000 distinct CDR3 sequences in its table, and about 91% of those were observed once. Roughly 0.059% of the sample is taken by the ten largest.

Peripheral blood CD8+ and CD4+ T cells from healthy donors, Susac syndrome patients and multiple sclerosis patients were profiled by high-throughput TCR beta sequencing. The multiple sclerosis controls were treatment-naive patients who had stable or active relapsing-remitting disease and met the revised McDonald criteria. Bulk CD8+ and CD4+ T cells were purified by magnetic negative isolation, whereas CD8+ TEMRA cells were enriched by FACS. Blood was drawn into EDTA tubes, processed within 24 hours, and PBMCs were isolated by density gradient centrifugation. PBMCs destined for TCR sequencing were cryopreserved in liquid nitrogen and later thawed in a 37 °C water bath. Purity of sorted or isolated CD4+, CD8+ and CD8+ TEMRA cells was at least 90%. This sample is part of a study of CD8 T cells in Susac syndrome (dated by TCRdb to the late 2010s). Notes on the research overall: Repertoire sequencing was used to test whether CD8+ T cell activation and differentiation in Susac syndrome was antigen driven.

Here is what the overall study found, with its caveats: The TCR sequencing and HLA analysis was acknowledged to have included a relatively small number of individuals.

CDR1 and CDR2 were assigned from the germline V gene as SGHTA and FQGTGA. From the cysteine up to the phenylalanine, the CDR3 has a length of 13 residues. The retained sequence is limited to the CDR3, 39 bases, with the frame set at the first base. Trimming at the junction amounts to 1 base on V and 7 bases on J, and the germline ends lie 10 bases apart. The material sequenced was CD4+ T cells from PBMCs. The TCR was taken from a human donor with multiple sclerosis. In this chain, TRBV7-3 is recombined with TRBJ1-1; no confident D gene assignment can be made. CDR3 sequence: CASSLRSRSEAFF. Here is the DNA: TGTGCCAGCAGCTTAAGATCGCGGAGTGAAGCTTTCTTT.